This is a list of T cell receptor beta chains from one sample in a study of shared clonotypes between healthy human individuals. Method: immunoSEQ multiplex PCR; TCRdb's copy keeps in-frame clones and lacks some. The table lists some 2,000,000 clones, approximately 95% of them singletons, with approximately 0.13% in the top ten. Source material: naive CD4+ T cells sorted from blood. Source of these receptors: a man between 18 and 29 years old in good health. CDR3s include the opening cysteine and the closing phenylalanine or tryptophan. The D gene is left open where the match is weak. Clone size is stated in some rows and not others, as once, few, many or a class when expanded.

CDR3 | DNA | J | size | V | D
CASSDPDYGYTF | TGTGCCAGCAGTGATCCGGACTATGGCTACACCTTC | TRBJ1-2 | NA | TRBV6-1 | NA
CASSNGVQNQPQHF | TGTGCCAGCAGCAATGGGGTGCAGAATCAGCCCCAGCATTTT | TRBJ1-5 | NA | TRBV2 | NA
CASSGQSRETQYF | TGTGCCAGCAGTGGACAGTCTCGGGAGACCCAGTACTTC | TRBJ2-5 | NA | TRBV2 | NA
CAISESAENSGANVLTF | TGTGCCATCAGTGAGTCGGCTGAAAACTCTGGGGCCAACGTCCTGACTTTC | TRBJ2-6 | once | TRBV10-3 | NA
CASSFGLNYGYTF | TGTGCCAGCAGCTTTGGACTTAACTATGGCTACACCTTC | TRBJ1-2 | NA | TRBV6-5 | NA
CASSQDPRGSKNIQYF | TGCGCCAGCAGCCAAGATCCACGGGGGTCCAAAAACATTCAGTACTTC | TRBJ2-4 | NA | TRBV4-3 | NA
CASSSPSLAGGRGGTDTQYF | TGTGCCAGCAGCTCCCCCTCACTAGCGGGAGGGAGGGGTGGCACAGATACGCAGTATTTT | TRBJ2-3 | NA | TRBV12-1 | NA
CASSQDGTAATDTQYF | TGCGCCAGCAGCCAAGATGGGACCGCAGCCACAGATACGCAGTATTTT | TRBJ2-3 | NA | TRBV4-3 | NA
CASSLGSSGRGEYF | TGTGCCAGCAGCTTAGGATCTAGCGGGAGGGGAGAGTACTTC | TRBJ2-4 | NA | TRBV7-2 | TRBD2
CASSYPPSLDRDEQFF | TGTGCCAGCAGTTACCCACCCTCCCTGGACAGGGACGAGCAGTTCTTC | TRBJ2-1 | NA | TRBV6-5 | TRBD1
CASSYSNAGPNYGYTF | TGTGCCAGCAGTTACTCGAACGCTGGACCTAACTATGGCTACACCTTC | TRBJ1-2 | NA | TRBV6-5 | NA
CASRTLAGEQFF | TGTGCCAGCAGAACCCTAGCGGGGGAGCAGTTCTTC | TRBJ2-1 | NA | TRBV11-1 | TRBD2
CASSVGTVNTEAFF | TGTGCCAGCAGCGTTGGGACGGTGAACACTGAAGCTTTCTTT | TRBJ1-1 | NA | TRBV9 | NA
CASSQASQSDYGYTF | TGTGCCAGCAGCCAGGCGTCCCAGAGCGATTATGGCTACACCTTC | TRBJ1-2 | once | TRBV4-2 | NA
CASSPHQDYEQYF | TGTGCCAGCTCACCACACCAGGATTACGAGCAGTACTTC | TRBJ2-7 | NA | TRBV18 | NA
CASSQSGLSYEQYF | TGCGCCAGCAGCCAGTCAGGCCTCTCCTACGAGCAGTACTTC | TRBJ2-7 | NA | TRBV4-3 | NA
CASSEGPLPGAEAFF | TGTGCCAGCAGCGAGGGACCCCTTCCCGGCGCTGAAGCTTTCTTT | TRBJ1-1 | NA | TRBV9 | NA
CAWSPVLNEKLFF | TGTGCCTGGAGTCCCGTTCTCAATGAAAAACTGTTTTTT | TRBJ1-4 | NA | TRBV30 | NA
CASSALGGTAYTEAFF | TGTGCCAGCAGTGCATTGGGGGGAACAGCGTACACTGAAGCTTTCTTT | TRBJ1-1 | few | TRBV25-1 | NA
CASSRDRSTNYGYTF | TGTGCCAGCAGCCGGGACAGGAGCACGAACTATGGCTACACCTTC | TRBJ1-2 | NA | TRBV2 | TRBD1
CASSTSGNSFNEQFF | TGCGCCAGCAGCACTAGCGGCAACTCATTCAATGAGCAGTTCTTC | TRBJ2-1 | NA | TRBV5-1 | TRBD2
CASSKNRNTEAFF | TGTGCCAGCAGTAAAAACAGGAACACTGAAGCTTTCTTT | TRBJ1-1 | few | TRBV27 | NA
CASSPRQGGNTEAFF | TGTGCCAGCAGCCCGCGACAGGGCGGAAACACTGAAGCTTTCTTT | TRBJ1-1 | NA | TRBV7-9 | TRBD1
CASSLDHRGPYEQYF | TGTGCCAGCAGCTTAGATCACCGGGGGCCCTACGAGCAGTACTTC | TRBJ2-7 | NA | TRBV11-2 | NA
CASSVLAGLTDTQYF | TGTGCCAGCAGCGTCCTAGCGGGGTTAACAGATACGCAGTATTTT | TRBJ2-3 | NA | TRBV7-3 | TRBD2
CASSDVGETQYF | TGTGCCAGCAGTGATGTTGGGGAGACCCAGTACTTC | TRBJ2-5 | NA | TRBV6-1 | NA
CASSPEGGYGYTF | TGTGCCAGCTCACCGGAGGGGGGCTATGGCTACACCTTC | TRBJ1-2 | once | TRBV18 | NA
CASSEAGASGNTIYF | TGTGCCAGCAGTGAAGCGGGGGCCTCTGGAAACACCATATATTTT | TRBJ1-3 | NA | TRBV2 | NA
CAWLDGLWNERALHF | TGTGCCTGGCTGGACGGCTTGTGGAACGAGCGGGCCCTCCACTTT | TRBJ1-6 | NA | TRBV30 | NA
CASSYPDRLESHF | TGTGCCAGCAGTTATCCCGACAGGCTGGAGTCCCATTTT | TRBJ1-5 | NA | TRBV6-5 | NA
CASSYGGGSTQYF | TGTGCCAGCAGTTATGGGGGAGGCAGTACGCAGTATTTT | TRBJ2-3 | NA | TRBV6-6 | NA
CASSLDRSGTQYF | TGTGCCAGCAGTTTAGATCGGTCGGGGACCCAGTACTTC | TRBJ2-5 | NA | TRBV27 | NA
CASNEAGASGGGEQFF | TGTGCCAGCAACGAGGCTGGGGCTAGCGGCGGCGGTGAGCAGTTCTTC | TRBJ2-1 | NA | TRBV5-4 | TRBD2
CASRQSNEKLFF | TGTGCCAGCAGACAGAGTAATGAAAAACTGTTTTTT | TRBJ1-4 | NA | TRBV25-1 | NA
CASSPTTYTGELFF | TGCGCCAGCAGCCCGACGACCTACACCGGGGAGCTGTTTTTT | TRBJ2-2 | NA | TRBV4-3 | NA
CASSLVEGSYGYTF | TGTGCCAGCAGCTTAGTTGAGGGTTCCTATGGCTACACCTTC | TRBJ1-2 | NA | TRBV7-2 | NA
CSVEDQGMHTEAFF | TGCAGCGTTGAAGATCAGGGTATGCACACTGAAGCTTTCTTT | TRBJ1-1 | NA | TRBV29-1 | NA
CASSLRDGHNEQYF | TGTGCCAGCAGCCTCCGGGACGGGCATAACGAGCAGTACTTC | TRBJ2-7 | NA | TRBV7-2 | NA
CAWSVGRVITEAFF | TGTGCCTGGAGTGTGGGCAGGGTAATCACTGAAGCTTTCTTT | TRBJ1-1 | once | TRBV30 | NA
CASSQDLHPYEQYF | TGTGCCAGCAGCCAGGATCTCCACCCCTACGAGCAGTACTTC | TRBJ2-7 | NA | TRBV6-5 | NA